This TCR beta chain was recorded in a study of Graves' ophthalmopathy and Graves' hyperthyroidism. Hyperthyroidism qualified as stable when ophthalmopathy did not develop within 18 months of follow-up. Orbital computed tomography and thyroid ultrasound, along with TRAb, serum thyroxine and clinical symptoms, underpinned diagnosis. The CDR3 totals 16 residues. Trimming removed 3 bases from V and 3 bases from J; junction bases left unmatched: 7. Transcripts of RNA were the source for amplifying TCR beta CDR3 regions. The first-round RT-PCR employed HTBI primers together with the Qiagen OneStep RT-PCR kit. A multiplex PCR was then performed as the second round. TCRdb passed the multiplex PCR reads through MiXCR, listing each CDR3 protein once. This sample has under 800,000 distinct CDR3 sequences, with about 20% found just once.

The clonotype was recovered from a woman aged 18 to 35 with stable Graves' hyperthyroidism. Some clones in this sample may be carry-over from other donors' samples. This chain joins TRBV12-3 or TRBV12-4 and TRBJ2-7, with 11 bases that match TRBD2. The specimen was peripheral blood. The CDR3 protein is CASSFGRLAGNYEQYF. The CDR3 region has the DNA TGTGCCAGCAGTTTTGGTAGACTAGCGGGGAACTACGAGCAGTACTTC.